The rows below give T cell receptor beta chains drawn from one sample of a study of beta chain features in type 1 diabetes. Data came from immunoSEQ multiplex PCR; TCRdb stores just in-frame clones and leaves some out. Of tens of thousands of clones listed, approximately 50% are singletons. The sample consisted of central memory CD4+ T cells from blood. The origin of the receptors is a man aged 25-45 years with type 1 diabetes. The CDR3 runs from the conserved cysteine through the conserved F or W. Fields, in order: V gene, J gene, D gene, clone size, CDR3 DNA, CDR3 protein. The D gene is left open where the match is weak. Clone size appears in some rows only: once, few, many, or a class for an expanded clone.

TRBV10-3	TRBJ2-7	-	-	TGTGCCATCAGTGGATCAGGCTGGGAGCAGTACTTC	CAISGSGWEQYF
TRBV7-2	TRBJ2-3	-	many	TGTGCCAGCAGGGCGAGGAGGCTAACAAGCACAGATACGCAGTATTTT	CASRARRLTSTDTQYF
TRBV6-5	TRBJ1-1	-	-	TGTGCCAGCATTGGGGCAACTGAAGCTTTCTTT	CASIGATEAFF
TRBV19	TRBJ2-5	-	few	TGTGCCAGTAGTGAGGGCCTTACCCAGTACTTC	CASSEGLTQYF
TRBV4-2	TRBJ1-4	TRBD1	-	TGTGCCAGCAGCCCTCCGGGACAGGGGTATGAAAAACTGTTTTTT	CASSPPGQGYEKLFF
TRBV7-9	TRBJ2-5	TRBD1	-	TGTGCCAGCAGCCCCCCGGACAGGGAAAGCCAAGAGACCCAGTACTTC	CASSPPDRESQETQYF
TRBV30	TRBJ1-5	TRBD1	-	TGTGCCTGGAGTGGGACAGGGCATCAGCCCCAGCATTTT	CAWSGTGHQPQHF
TRBV5-6	TRBJ1-2	-	-	TGTGCCAGCAGGGTTGGGACTTCTGGCTACACCTTC	CASRVGTSGYTF
TRBV6-6	TRBJ1-6	-	few	TGTGCCAGCAGTAGTGGGGGAGGTTCACCCCTCCACTTT	CASSSGGGSPLHF
TRBV7-6	TRBJ1-5	-	-	TGTGCCAGCAGCTGGGCCTCGGGGAAGGGCAATCAGCCCCAGCATTTT	CASSWASGKGNQPQHF
TRBV2	TRBJ1-3	-	-	TGTGCCAGCAGTGAAGCGATCAGAAGCTCTGGAAACACCATATATTTT	CASSEAIRSSGNTIYF
TRBV18	TRBJ2-5	TRBD1	-	TGTGCCAGCTCACCATTAGGACAGGGGAAGACCCAGTACTTC	CASSPLGQGKTQYF
TRBV4-2	TRBJ2-1	-	-	TGTGCCAGCAGCCAAGCGGAGCAAACCTACAATGAGCAGTTCTTC	CASSQAEQTYNEQFF
TRBV6-1	TRBJ2-2	-	-	TGTGCCAGCAGTGCCCCTCTTACAGGGACCCCGAACACCGGGGAGCTGTTTTTT	CASSAPLTGTPNTGELFF
TRBV6-1	TRBJ2-7	-	-	TGTGCCAGCAGTACCCGACAGGCCGCGTACGAGCAGTACTTC	CASSTRQAAYEQYF
TRBV7-9	TRBJ2-1	-	-	TGTGCCAGCAGCCCAGCGGGTGTTAGGTACAATGAGCAGTTCTTC	CASSPAGVRYNEQFF
TRBV7-2	TRBJ2-4	-	few	TGTGCCAGCAGCTTCCCCGGGACTTTAGCCAAAAACATTCAGTACTTC	CASSFPGTLAKNIQYF
TRBV5-1	TRBJ2-3	-	-	TGCGCCAGCAGCTTGAGCGGCACAGATACGCAGTATTTT	CASSLSGTDTQYF
TRBV4-1	TRBJ2-4	TRBD1	-	TGCGCCAGCAGCCAAGGACAGGGGACCAAAAACATTCAGTACTTC	CASSQGQGTKNIQYF
TRBV4-1	TRBJ1-1	TRBD1	-	TGCGCCAGCAGCCAAGCTTGGACAGGGGAGGCTGAAGCTTTCTTT	CASSQAWTGEAEAFF
TRBV11-2	TRBJ2-5	TRBD2	few	TGTGCCAGCACCGGCAGCGGGGGGGCCCGGGAGACCCAGTACTTC	CASTGSGGARETQYF
TRBV6-5	TRBJ1-4	-	-	TGTGCCAGCAGTTACTCAGGGGTTACGACTAATGAAAAACTGTTTTTT	CASSYSGVTTNEKLFF
TRBV29-1	TRBJ2-5	-	few	TGCAGCGTTGCACAGCAAGGAGGAGAGACCCAGTACTTC	CSVAQQGGETQYF
TRBV18	TRBJ2-1	TRBD2	few	TGTGCCAGCTCCCGGGAGGGACATTACAATGAGCAGTTCTTC	CASSREGHYNEQFF
TRBV2	TRBJ2-6	TRBD1	-	TGTGCCAGCACTCCGACAGGGGGTGGGGCCAACGTCCTGACTTTC	CASTPTGGGANVLTF
TRBV29-1	TRBJ2-3	-	-	TGCAGCGTTGAAGGCCCCGGAGCCAACACAGATACGCAGTATTTT	CSVEGPGANTDTQYF
TRBV7-2	TRBJ2-7	-	-	TGTGCCAGCAGCTTAGCGGTTGGAGGACCCTACGAGCAGTACTTC	CASSLAVGGPYEQYF
TRBV5-1	TRBJ1-2	TRBD1	few	TGCGCCAGCAGCGCCGGGACAGCTTTATCTAACTATGGCTACACCTTC	CASSAGTALSNYGYTF
TRBV2	TRBJ2-3	TRBD1	few	TGTGCCAGCAGTGAAGAGGGGGCCCACGGGGGCACAGATACGCAGTATTTT	CASSEEGAHGGTDTQYF
TRBV7-2	TRBJ1-2	-	-	TGTGCCAGCAGCTTAGAGTTTACAGGGATCGGTGGCTACACCTTC	CASSLEFTGIGGYTF
TRBV5-1	TRBJ2-1	TRBD1	-	TGCGCCAGCAGCTTGGCCACCTCCTCAGGGGGCAGGTTCTTC	CASSLATSSGGRFF
TRBV5-1	TRBJ2-7	TRBD1	once	TGCGCCAGCAGCCCCCGGACAGGGGGCTACGAGCAGTACTTC	CASSPRTGGYEQYF
TRBV5-1	TRBJ2-6	TRBD2	few	TGCGCCAGCAGCTCTAGCGGGACTGGGGCCAACGTCCTGACTTTC	CASSSSGTGANVLTF
TRBV30	TRBJ1-6	-	-	TGTGCCTGGAGTGAGAGAGATAATTCACCCCTCCACTTT	CAWSERDNSPLHF
TRBV11-2	TRBJ2-5	TRBD2	-	TGTGCCAGCAGCTTAGATGGTAGCGGGGGGTACGGGACCCAGTACTTC	CASSLDGSGGYGTQYF
TRBV5-6	TRBJ2-7	TRBD1	few	TGTGCCAGCACCGGGGACAGAGCCTCCTACGAGCAGTACTTC	CASTGDRASYEQYF
TRBV30	TRBJ1-5	-	-	TGTGCCTCCGGAGTCCAACAGCCCCAGCATTTT	CASGVQQPQHF
TRBV5-5	TRBJ2-3	-	-	TGTGCCAGCAGCTTGGGGAGAGGCGGGACTAGCACAGATACGCAGTATTTT	CASSLGRGGTSTDTQYF
TRBV6-4	TRBJ2-1	TRBD2	few	TGTGCCAGCAGTGACTCGTCTAGCGGATTCAATGAGCAGTTCTTC	CASSDSSSGFNEQFF
TRBV5-4	TRBJ1-1	TRBD1	-	TGTGCCAGCAGCTCCACAGGGGACACTGAAGCTTTCTTT	CASSSTGDTEAFF
TRBV18	TRBJ2-7	TRBD1	few	TGTGCCAGCTCGCACCGGGACAGGGCTCACGAGCAGTACTTC	CASSHRDRAHEQYF
TRBV25-1	TRBJ2-5	-	-	TGTGCCAGCAGTGCAGGCGTGGAGACCCAGTACTTC	CASSAGVETQYF
TRBV7-8	TRBJ1-1	-	-	TGTGCCAGCAGCTTCGGAGGGGAGAACACTGAAGCTTTCTTT	CASSFGGENTEAFF
TRBV7-8	TRBJ1-2	-	few	TGTGCCAGCAGCGGCCGTCAGGGTTTGGATGGCTACACCTTC	CASSGRQGLDGYTF
TRBV5-8	TRBJ1-4	-	-	TGTGCCAGCAGCTCCGGGACAAGAAATGAAAAACTGTTTTTT	CASSSGTRNEKLFF